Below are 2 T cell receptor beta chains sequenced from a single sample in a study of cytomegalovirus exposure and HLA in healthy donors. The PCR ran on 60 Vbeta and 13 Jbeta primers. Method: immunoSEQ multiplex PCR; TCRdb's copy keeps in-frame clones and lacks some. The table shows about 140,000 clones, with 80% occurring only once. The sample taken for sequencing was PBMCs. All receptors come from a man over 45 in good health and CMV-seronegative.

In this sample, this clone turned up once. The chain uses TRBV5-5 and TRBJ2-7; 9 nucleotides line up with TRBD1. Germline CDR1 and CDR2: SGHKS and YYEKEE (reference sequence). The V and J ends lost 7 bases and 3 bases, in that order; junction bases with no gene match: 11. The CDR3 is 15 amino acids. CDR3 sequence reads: CASQRGGQGIYEQYF. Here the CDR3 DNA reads TGTGCCAGCCAACGAGGGGGACAGGGTATCTACGAGCAGTACTTC.

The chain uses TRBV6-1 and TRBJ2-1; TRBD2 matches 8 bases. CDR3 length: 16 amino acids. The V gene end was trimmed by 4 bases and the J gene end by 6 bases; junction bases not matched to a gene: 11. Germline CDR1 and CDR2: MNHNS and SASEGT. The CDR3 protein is CASSAPPAGGPNEQFF. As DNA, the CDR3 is TGTGCCAGCAGTGCCCCCCCGGCGGGGGGACCCAATGAGCAGTTCTTC.